One and the same sample provided the 24 T cell receptor beta chains below, sequenced in a study of blood T cell repertoires in COVID-19. Assay: immunoSEQ multiplex PCR; the TCRdb copy retains only in-frame clones and omits some. Of 350,000 to 400,000 clones listed, 70% to 90% are singletons. The sample consisted of PBMCs or T cells enriched from blood (not recorded which). Every receptor here comes from a woman in her thirties with acute COVID-19.

The V gene is TRBV7-9, the J gene TRBJ2-3; tentatively, D is TRBD1 (6 bases). The CDR3 is made up of 13 amino acids. V was pared by 5 bases and J by 4 bases, with 10 bases between. From germline, CDR1 is SEHNR and CDR2 FQNEAQ (reference sequence). Written as DNA, the CDR3 is TGTGCCAGCAGCGCACAGGGCCCAGATACGCAGTATTTT. It encodes CASSAQGPDTQYF.

This chain connects TRBV3-1 (or the pseudogene TRBV3-2) to TRBJ1-6, with 9 positions matching TRBD1. The CDR3 runs 18 residues. Germline V gene data show CDR1 as LGHDT and CDR2 as YNNKEL (reference sequence). J gave up 5 bases and V 1 base, and 9 bases lay outside the gene matches. CDR3 loop: CASSQAPDRGLHNSPLHF. Written as DNA, the CDR3 is TGTGCCAGCAGCCAAGCCCCAGACAGGGGGTTACATAATTCACCCCTCCACTTT.

The J gene is TRBJ1-5, the V gene TRBV19; 7 nucleotides line up with TRBD1. The CDR3 is 15 amino acids. V shed 5 bases and J 0 bases; nucleotides not matched to a gene: 4. Germline-derived CDR1 and CDR2 are LNHDA and SQIVND (reference sequence). CDR3: CASSDRDRSNQPQHF. The CDR3 nucleotides read TGTGCCAGTAGTGACAGGGACCGTAGCAATCAGCCCCAGCATTTT.

This clone occurred once. The V gene is TRBV6-2 or TRBV6-3, the J gene TRBJ2-7; 7 bases are a match to TRBD1. The germline V gene encodes CDR1 MNHEY and CDR2 SVGEGT. The CDR3 has 15 residues. J was trimmed by 1 base and V by 4 bases; bases with no gene match: 7. The CDR3 region has the DNA TGTGCCAGCAGTTCGACAGGGAAGGTTTCCTACGAGCAGTACTTC. It specifies CASSSTGKVSYEQYF.

The chain has TRBV27 and TRBJ1-2; TRBD1 matches 8 bases. The CDR3 is 15 residues long. The ends lost 7 bases at V and 5 bases at J; junction bases unmatched: 12. The germline V gene has CDR1 MNHEY and CDR2 SMNVEV (reference sequence). The CDR3 DNA sequence: TGTGCCAGCATGGAACAGGGGGGTCTGGAGTATGGCTACACCTTC. It yields the protein CASMEQGGLEYGYTF.

V is TRBV6-5 and J is TRBJ2-7, with 11 bases fitting TRBD1. CDR1 and CDR2 from the germline V gene are MNHEY and SVGAGI. V lost 6 bases and J lost 3; bases outside the gene matches: 4. CDR3 length: 14 amino acids. In nucleotides, the CDR3 is TGTGCCAGCAGGCCGGGACAGGGGGACTACGAGCAGTACTTC. Encoded protein: CASRPGQGDYEQYF.

The rearrangement joins TRBV5-6 to TRBJ2-7; D might be TRBD1 (5 bases). The V gene's germline CDR1 is SGHDT and CDR2 YYEEEE. CDR3 length equals 14 residues. Trimming cost V 0 bases and J 3 bases, with 10 bases left between them. The CDR3 region has the DNA TGTGCCAGCAGCTTGGGACAGTATCTCTACGAGCAGTACTTC. This encodes CASSLGQYLYEQYF.

The rearrangement links TRBV30 to TRBJ2-7; maybe TRBD1 (5 bases). Looked up from germline, CDR1 is GTSNPN and CDR2 is SVGIG (reference sequence). The CDR3 spans 13 residues. V gave up 4 bases and J gave up 6 bases, with 16 bases separating them. CDR3 sequence (DNA): TGTGCCTGGAAAGACAGTTTGCGGCGCGAGCAGTACTTC. This codes for CAWKDSLRREQYF. The full variable domain, completed using reference TRBV30 and TRBJ2-7, is SQTIHQWPATLVQPVGSPLSLECTVEGTSNPNLYWYRQAAGRGLQLLFYSVGIGQISSEVPQNLSASRPQDRQFILSSKKLLLSDSGFYLCAWKDSLRREQYFGPGTRLTVT.

The chain joins TRBV5-1 to TRBJ1-2; D may be TRBD1 (5 bases). Trimming shortened V by 2 bases and J by 1 base, and 18 bases separated the two germline ends. CDR1 and CDR2 from the germline V gene are SGHRS and YFSETQ. The CDR3 loop spans 17 amino acids. CDR3 bases: TGCGCCAGCAGCTTAAGGCCCTCGGGGGAGAATAACTATGGCTACACCTTC. Translated: CASSLRPSGENNYGYTF.

The chain's CDR3 is CASSYGTGRTEAFF. For the CDR3, the DNA is TGTGCCAGCAGTTACGGGACAGGGAGGACTGAAGCTTTCTTT. The chain links TRBV2 to TRBJ1-1; 9 bases fit TRBD1. Germline loops: CDR1 SNHLY, CDR2 FYNNEI. J gave up 5 bases and V 5 bases, and 6 bases lay outside the gene matches. The CDR3 extends over 14 amino acids.

This chain joins TRBV2 and TRBJ2-7, with unresolved D. V was clipped by 6 bases and J by 0 bases, with 6 bases between them. The CDR3 contains 12 residues. The germline V gene encodes CDR1 SNHLY and CDR2 FYNNEI. The CDR3 protein is CASSANSYEQYF. As DNA, the CDR3 is TGTGCCAGCAGCGCTAACTCCTACGAGCAGTACTTC. The variable domain in full, completed from reference TRBV2 and TRBJ2-7, reads EPEVTQTPSHQVTQMGQEVILRCVPISNHLYFYWYRQILGQKVEFLVSFYNNEISEKSEIFDDQFSVERPDGSNFTLKIRSTKLEDSAMYFCASSANSYEQYFGPGTRLTVT.

In this sample, this clone turned up once. The chain couples TRBV27 to TRBJ1-5; D is undetermined. In germline, CDR1 is MNHEY, CDR2 SMNVEV (reference sequence). The CDR3 is made up of 14 amino acids. Trimming took 3 bases from V and 6 from J, leaving 12 bases between them. The CDR3 reads CASSFGHGGQPQHF. The CDR3 coding sequence is TGTGCCAGCAGTTTCGGGCACGGAGGTCAGCCCCAGCATTTT.

This chain joins TRBV7-9 and TRBJ1-4; D is possibly TRBD1 (5 bases). This CDR3 contains 16 residues. V was shortened by 1 base and J by 0 bases, with 9 bases between the two germline ends. The germline V gene encodes CDR1 SEHNR and CDR2 FQNEAQ (reference sequence). The CDR3 nucleotides read TGTGCCAGCAGCTTAGGACAGACGACAACTAATGAAAAACTGTTTTTT. Residues: CASSLGQTTTNEKLFF. Filled out from reference TRBV7-9 and TRBJ1-4, the complete variable domain reads DTGVSQNPRHKITKRGQNVTFRCDPISEHNRLYWYRQTLGQGPEFLTYFQNEAQLEKSRLLSDRFSAERPKGSFSTLEIQRTEQGDSAMYLCASSLGQTTTNEKLFFGSGTQLSVL.

V usage is TRBV19 and J usage is TRBJ2-1, with 9 bases aligning to TRBD1. Germline V CDR1 and CDR2: LNHDA, SQIVND (reference sequence). V was pared by 7 bases and J by 3 bases, with 7 bases of the junction left unmatched. The CDR3 sequence is 15 residues long. The CDR3 sequence is CASTRDRDSYNEQFF. The CDR3 DNA is TGTGCCAGTACCAGGGACAGGGACAGCTACAATGAGCAGTTCTTC.

The chain couples TRBV2 to TRBJ1-4, with 7 bases matching TRBD1. In germline, CDR1 is SNHLY, CDR2 FYNNEI. V was pared by 6 bases and J by 3 bases, with 4 bases of the junction left unmatched. The CDR3 spans 14 residues. The chain's CDR3 is CASRTGRANEKLFF. Written as DNA, the CDR3 is TGTGCCAGCAGGACAGGGAGAGCTAATGAAAAACTGTTTTTT.

The rearrangement links TRBV3-1 (or the pseudogene TRBV3-2) to TRBJ2-7; D is ambiguous. Germline assignment: CDR1 LGHDT and CDR2 YNNKEL (reference sequence). Trimming stripped 5 bases from V and 2 bases from J, with 13 bases between. There are 14 residues in the CDR3. The CDR3 DNA is TGTGCCAGCAGCTCCTCCGCTAAGCCCTACGAGCAGTACTTC. Translation: CASSSSAKPYEQYF.

The chain employs TRBV5-1 and TRBJ2-7; 9 positions match TRBD2. The CDR3 extends over 14 amino acids. Trimming took 6 bases from V and 1 from J; bases not matched to a gene: 5. Germline lookup yields CDR1 SGHRS and CDR2 YFSETQ. CDR3 bases: TGCGCCAGCACAAAGACTAGCGGATCCTACGAGCAGTACTTC. The encoded protein is CASTKTSGSYEQYF.

The chain employs TRBV4-2 and TRBJ2-1; a possible D gene is TRBD2 (5 bases). The CDR3 extends over 15 amino acids. The V and J ends lost 7 bases and 0 bases respectively, with 13 bases between them. CDR1 and CDR2 from the germline V gene are LGHNA and YNFKEQ. This chain's CDR3 is CASTNGEHSYNEQFF. For the CDR3, the DNA is TGTGCCAGCACGAACGGGGAGCACTCCTACAATGAGCAGTTCTTC.

This clone was seen once. This chain joins TRBV7-2 and TRBJ2-1; D perhaps matches TRBD2 (6 bases). CDR1 and CDR2 (germline): SGHTA, FQGNSA. The V end lost 3 bases, the J end lost 5 bases, and 14 bases lay between the germline ends. The CDR3 has 15 amino acids. This CDR3 reads CASSFTGTSHNEQFF. The CDR3, as DNA: TGTGCCAGCAGCTTTACCGGGACTTCACACAATGAGCAGTTCTTC.

The chain couples TRBV5-1 to TRBJ2-5, with 7 bases matching TRBD1. Germline loops: CDR1 SGHRS, CDR2 YFSETQ. CDR3 length: 16 amino acids. Unmatched junction bases numbered 11, after V lost 1 base and J lost 5 bases. The CDR3 loop is CASSLKSGGVGETQYF. The CDR3 nucleotides are TGCGCCAGCAGCTTGAAGTCAGGGGGAGTGGGGGAGACCCAGTACTTC.

The V call is TRBV6-5, the J call TRBJ2-5, with a weak D call TRBD1 (5 bases). This CDR3 contains 14 residues. Germline V gives CDR1 MNHEY, CDR2 SVGAGI. The V and J ends lost 0 bases and 0 bases respectively, with 5 bases between them. The CDR3 DNA follows: TGTGCCAGCAGTTACTCGGGGCACCAAGAGACCCAGTACTTC. Its translation is CASSYSGHQETQYF.

This chain joins TRBV29-1 and TRBJ1-1; no reliable D call. V was trimmed by 4 bases and J by 1 base, leaving 4 bases between them. The germline gives CDR1 SQVTM, CDR2 ANQGSEA. This CDR3 comprises 11 residues. The CDR3 sequence is CSVGENTEAFF. Here the CDR3 DNA reads TGCAGCGTTGGCGAGAACACTGAAGCTTTCTTT.

The chain links TRBV6-5 to TRBJ2-4; D remains ambiguous. Germline V gene sequence: CDR1 MNHEY, CDR2 SVGAGI. V lost 0 bases to trimming and J lost 8 bases, with 14 bases between them. This CDR3 is built from 15 residues. The CDR3 nucleotides are TGTGCCAGCAGTTACTCGAGCAGGTTCCCGGACATTCAGTACTTC. Amino acids: CASSYSSRFPDIQYF.

The count of this clone is one. The J gene is TRBJ1-1, the V gene TRBV10-2; TRBD1 is a possible D gene (5 bases). Trimming left V 3 bases short and J 0 bases short, with 14 bases between. The length of the CDR3 is 16 residues. CDR1 and CDR2 from the germline V gene are WSHSY and SAAADI. For the CDR3, the DNA is TGCGCCAGCAGTGATCCGCAGGGTTGGCTGAACACTGAAGCTTTCTTT. Its translation is CASSDPQGWLNTEAFF.